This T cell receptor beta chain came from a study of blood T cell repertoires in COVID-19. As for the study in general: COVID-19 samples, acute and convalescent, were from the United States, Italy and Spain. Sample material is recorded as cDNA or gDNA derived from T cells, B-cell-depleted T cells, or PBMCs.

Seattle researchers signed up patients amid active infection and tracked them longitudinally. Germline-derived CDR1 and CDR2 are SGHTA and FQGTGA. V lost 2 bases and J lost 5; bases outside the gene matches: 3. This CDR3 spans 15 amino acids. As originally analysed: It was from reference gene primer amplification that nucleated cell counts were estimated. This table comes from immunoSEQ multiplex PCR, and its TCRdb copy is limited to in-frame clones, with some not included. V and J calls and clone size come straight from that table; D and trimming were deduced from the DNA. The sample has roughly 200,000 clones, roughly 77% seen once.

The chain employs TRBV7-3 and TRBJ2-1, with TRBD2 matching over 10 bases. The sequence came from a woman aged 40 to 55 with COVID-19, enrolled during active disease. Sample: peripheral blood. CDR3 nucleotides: TGTGCCAGCAGCTTAGGACTAGCGGAGAACAATGAGCAGTTCTTC. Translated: CASSLGLAENNEQFF.